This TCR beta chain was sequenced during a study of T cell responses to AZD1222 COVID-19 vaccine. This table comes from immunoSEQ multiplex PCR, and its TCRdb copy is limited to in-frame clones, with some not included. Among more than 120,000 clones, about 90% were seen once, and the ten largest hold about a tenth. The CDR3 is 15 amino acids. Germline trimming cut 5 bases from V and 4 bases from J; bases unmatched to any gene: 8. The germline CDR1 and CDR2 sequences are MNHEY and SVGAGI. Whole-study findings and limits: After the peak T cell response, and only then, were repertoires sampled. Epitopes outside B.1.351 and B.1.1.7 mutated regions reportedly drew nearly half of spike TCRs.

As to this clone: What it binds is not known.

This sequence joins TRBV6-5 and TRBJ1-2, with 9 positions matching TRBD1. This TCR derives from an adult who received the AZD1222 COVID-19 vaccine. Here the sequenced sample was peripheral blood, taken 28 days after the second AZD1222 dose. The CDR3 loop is CASSPTGTGPYGYTF. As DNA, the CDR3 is TGTGCCAGCAGTCCTACCGGGACAGGGCCCTATGGCTACACCTTC.